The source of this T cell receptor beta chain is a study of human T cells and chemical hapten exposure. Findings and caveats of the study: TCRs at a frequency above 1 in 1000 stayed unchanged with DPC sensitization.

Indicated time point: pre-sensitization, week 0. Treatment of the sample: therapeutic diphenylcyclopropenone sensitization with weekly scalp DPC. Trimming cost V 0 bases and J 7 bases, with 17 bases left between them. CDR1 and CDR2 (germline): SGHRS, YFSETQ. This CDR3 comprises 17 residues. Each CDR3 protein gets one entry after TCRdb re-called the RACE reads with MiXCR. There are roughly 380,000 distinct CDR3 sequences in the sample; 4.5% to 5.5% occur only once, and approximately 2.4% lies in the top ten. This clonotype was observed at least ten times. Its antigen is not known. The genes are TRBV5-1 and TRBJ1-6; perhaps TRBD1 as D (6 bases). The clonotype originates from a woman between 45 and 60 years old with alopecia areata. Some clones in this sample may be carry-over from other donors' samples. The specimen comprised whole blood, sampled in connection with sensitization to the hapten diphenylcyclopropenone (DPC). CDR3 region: CASSLEVSTGSNSPLHF. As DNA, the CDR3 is TGCGCCAGCAGCTTGGAGGTCTCGACAGGCTCCAATTCACCCCTCCACTTT.